Each of the 25 T cell receptor beta chains below was sequenced from the same sample in a study of post-analysis software for immune sequencing data. Study-level results: Relative to controls, patients had a handful of TRBV segments at higher frequency, with TRBV5-6, TRBV5-1 and TRBV20-1 among these.

Unique molecular identifiers were built into the TCR beta cDNA libraries. TCRdb reanalysed the PCR reads using MiXCR and keeps one entry per CDR3 protein. The sample holds 150,000 to 200,000 distinct CDR3 sequences, 30% seen once. These receptors' targets are unknown. The sequencing input was blood. The receptor source for this set is a girl under 18 with multiple sclerosis.

Turning to this clonotype: One junction end does not reproduce the germline sequence, and a read error may be involved. The chain is built from TRBV5-6 and TRBJ1-5; possible D gene TRBD1, 6 bases. Germline V gives CDR1 SGHDT, CDR2 YYEEEE. This CDR3 is 13 amino acids long. CDR3 in DNA: TGTGCCGGCAGCTTACAGGGACGGCAGCCCCAGCATTTT. It specifies CAGSLQGRQPQHF.

The CDR3 is CASSSGQRPYNEQYF. CDR3 coding DNA: TGTGCCAGCAGCTCCGGCCAGCGGCCGTACAATGAGCAGTACTTC. The chain employs TRBV7-2 and TRBJ2-5; D may be TRBD2 (5 bases). CDR3 length: 15 amino acids. Trimming took 4 bases from V and 11 from J, leaving 23 bases between them. In germline, CDR1 is SGHTA, CDR2 FQGNSA.

This clonotype was detected only a few times. The chain recombines TRBV24-1 with TRBJ1-1, with D uncertain. The V gene's germline CDR1 is KGHDR and CDR2 SFDVKD. CDR3 length equals 14 residues. V was pared by 7 bases and J by 1 base, with 12 bases between. The CDR3 DNA reads TGTGCCACCAGCCAATCGACGGGGAACACTGAAGCTTTCTTT. Encoded protein: CATSQSTGNTEAFF.

The chain employs TRBV12-3 or TRBV12-4 and TRBJ1-2, with 11 bases aligning to TRBD1. J gave up 8 bases and V 5 bases, and 7 bases lay outside the gene matches. This CDR3 contains 14 residues. DNA for the CDR3: TGTGCCAGCAGTCAGGACAGGGGGCGCGTCGGCTACACCTTC. Amino acids: CASSQDRGRVGYTF.

This clonotype was seen ten or more times. This sequence joins TRBV4-2 and TRBJ2-3; maybe TRBD2 (5 bases). Germline V gene data show CDR1 as LGHNA and CDR2 as YNFKEQ. CDR3 size: 14 residues. V was trimmed by 1 base and J by 0 bases, leaving 5 bases between them. CDR3 coding DNA: TGTGCCAGCAGCCAAGCGGGGAGCACAGATACGCAGTATTTT. The encoded protein is CASSQAGSTDTQYF.

V gene TRBV18 combines with J gene TRBJ2-1; D might be TRBD2 (6 bases). V lost 0 bases, J lost 4 bases, and 10 bases lay in between. This CDR3 is 15 amino acids long. Germline CDR1 reads KGHSH; CDR2 reads LQKENI. The CDR3 protein is CASSPPLARYNEQFF. CDR3 nucleotide sequence: TGTGCCAGCTCACCACCTCTAGCGCGATACAATGAGCAGTTCTTC.

This rearrangement joins TRBV7-9 to TRBJ1-5; D possibly corresponds to TRBD1 (5 bases). Germline CDR1 is SEHNR and CDR2 is FQNEAQ (reference sequence). The CDR3 runs to 14 residues. Trimming took off 3 bases at V and 15 bases at J, with 21 bases between the two ends. The CDR3 reads CASSFSGDLRGRHF. The CDR3 DNA reads as TGTGCCAGCAGCTTTTCGGGAGACCTGAGGGGCCGGCATTTT.

The sample holds many counts of this clonotype. V usage is TRBV7-8 and J usage is TRBJ2-7; 9 bases map to TRBD2. This CDR3 is 14 amino acids long. The junction had 3 bases not matched to a gene; V was cut back by 3 bases and J by 3 bases. Germline assignment: CDR1 SGHVS and CDR2 FQNEAQ. The CDR3, as DNA: TGTGCCAGCAGCTTCGCTAGCGGGGTCTACGAGCAGTACTTC. Translating it yields CASSFASGVYEQYF.

This clonotype showed up many times. The V call is TRBV24-1, the J call TRBJ2-3, with D unclear. Trimming took 1 base from V and 2 from J, leaving 9 bases between them. Germline V gene sequence: CDR1 KGHDR, CDR2 SFDVKD. The CDR3 is made up of 15 amino acids. In nucleotides, the CDR3 is TGTGCCACCAGTGATTTTGGCAAGAACACAGATACGCAGTATTTT. It codes for CATSDFGKNTDTQYF.

There are a few counts of this clonotype. The chain combines TRBV27 with TRBJ2-2; D possibly corresponds to TRBD2 (6 bases). The CDR3 is made up of 14 amino acids. The germline V gene encodes CDR1 MNHEY and CDR2 SMNVEV (reference sequence). With 7 bases removed from V and 4 bases from J, the gap between germline ends came to 13 bases. In DNA form, the CDR3 reads TGTGCCAGCACCCGGGAGTATGGCACCGGGGAGCTGTTTTTT. Its translation: CASTREYGTGELFF.

The J gene is TRBJ1-1, the V gene TRBV14; 7 bases are shared with TRBD1. This CDR3 has 13 residues. Germline CDR1 and CDR2: SGHDN and FVKESK. J was trimmed by 3 bases and V by 4 bases; bases with no gene match: 2. The CDR3 spells CASSPRGHTEAFF. As DNA, the CDR3 is TGTGCCAGCAGCCCTAGGGGGCACACTGAAGCTTTCTTT.

For this clonotype: A much larger clone lies one base from this, so it may be a read error. The gene calls are TRBV27 and TRBJ2-4; 9 nucleotides agree with TRBD1. The CDR3 consists of 16 residues. The germline V gene has CDR1 MNHEY and CDR2 SMNVEV (reference sequence). The CDR3 DNA is TGTGCCAGCAGAGGTCGGGACAGGGCGTACGAAAACATTCGGTACTTC. This codes for CASRGRDRAYENIRYF.

Many counts were recorded for this clonotype. The rearrangement links TRBV6-1 to TRBJ2-3, with D uncertain. This CDR3 is 13 amino acids long. Trimming shortened V by 0 bases and J by 4 bases, and 5 bases separated the two germline ends. CDR1 is MNHNS and CDR2 is SASEGT in the germline V gene. Here the CDR3 reads CASSEASPDTQYF. The CDR3, as DNA: TGTGCCAGCAGTGAAGCGAGTCCAGATACGCAGTATTTT.

This clonotype has a handful of counts. V is TRBV12-3 or TRBV12-4 and J is TRBJ2-2, with D tentatively TRBD2 (6 bases). Trimming cost V 11 bases and J 2 bases, with 15 bases left between them. This CDR3 comprises 14 residues. The CDR3 nucleotides read TGTGCCGCGGGAACGCTTCCCAACACCGGGGAGCTGTTTTTT. Protein product: CAAGTLPNTGELFF.

In this sample, this clonotype turned up many times. The chain carries TRBV20-1 and TRBJ1-1; possibly TRBD1 for D (6 bases). The CDR3 sequence is 16 residues long. Germline CDR1 reads DFQATT; CDR2 reads SNEGSKA (reference sequence). The V and J ends lost 5 bases and 2 bases respectively, with 21 bases between them. This chain's CDR3 is CSALPTGGALNTEAFF. The CDR3 nucleotides are TGCAGTGCTCTTCCAACGGGGGGCGCGTTAAACACTGAAGCTTTCTTT.

This clonotype has only a few counts. The chain joins TRBV28 to TRBJ1-6, with 10 bases lining up with TRBD1. The CDR3 is 15 amino acids. V was pared by 5 bases and J by 14 bases, with 12 bases of the junction left unmatched. Germline-derived CDR1 and CDR2 are MDHEN and SYDVKM. CDR3 sequence reads: CASSPPGTGVFTLHF. Here the CDR3 DNA reads TGTGCCAGCAGTCCCCCAGGGACAGGGGTGTTCACCCTCCACTTT.

CDR3 region: CATSRAVSANTGELFF. In DNA form, the CDR3 reads TGTGCCACCAGCAGAGCTGTCAGCGCGAACACCGGGGAGCTGTTTTTT. The rearrangement uses TRBV15 and TRBJ2-2; D is undetermined. Germline lookup yields CDR1 LNHNV and CDR2 YYDKDF (reference sequence). The CDR3 loop spans 16 amino acids. V dropped 1 base and J dropped 0 bases, with 9 bases sitting between them.

This clonotype was seen many times. The chain joins TRBV27 to TRBJ2-7, with D hard to call. The CDR3 runs 14 residues. Germline V gives CDR1 MNHEY, CDR2 SMNVEV (reference sequence). The germline V and J ends were trimmed by 1 base and 5 bases, with 12 bases remaining between them. CDR3 in amino acids: CASSLWQANNEQYF. The CDR3 coding sequence is TGTGCCAGCAGTTTATGGCAGGCAAACAACGAGCAGTACTTC.

At least ten counts were recorded for this clonotype. The chain joins TRBV10-3 to TRBJ2-7, with D possibly being TRBD2 (6 bases). The CDR3 has 15 amino acids. V was cut by 4 bases and J by 0 bases, with 13 bases left in between. CDR1 is ENHRY, CDR2 SYGVKD, per germline. CDR3 sequence reads: CAISGLAPSSYEQYF. CDR3 nucleotides: TGTGCCATCAGTGGTCTAGCGCCAAGCTCCTACGAGCAGTACTTC.

With respect to this clonotype: This could be a read error, since a much larger clone is one nucleotide away. The chain is built from TRBV15 and TRBJ2-3; the D call may be TRBD1 or TRBD2 (5 bases each). Germline values: CDR1 LNHNV, CDR2 YYDKDF (reference sequence). The CDR3 consists of 14 residues. CDR3 bases: TGTGCCACGGAGCGCGGGCGAAGCACAGGTACGCAGTATTTT. Protein: CATERGRSTGTQYF.

At least ten counts were recorded for this clonotype. The chain is built from TRBV4-2 and TRBJ1-2, with D possibly being TRBD1 (5 bases). V was clipped by 0 bases and J by 7 bases, with 9 bases between them. This CDR3 spans 13 amino acids. The germline V gene encodes CDR1 LGHNA and CDR2 YNFKEQ. CDR3: CASSQDGGTGYTF. The CDR3 DNA sequence: TGTGCCAGCAGCCAAGATGGAGGGACTGGCTACACCTTC.

This clonotype came up once. Compared with germline, one end of the junction differs, possibly owing to a read error. This chain uses TRBV27 with TRBJ2-5, with no clear D. The J call may be wrong; the DNA end is better matched by TRBJ2-7. CDR3 length: 15 residues. CDR1 is MNHEY, CDR2 SMNVEV, per germline (reference sequence). DNA of the CDR3: TGTGTCAGCAGTTTAAAGCCTGGGATTTCCTACGAGCAGTACTTC. Translating it yields CVSSLKPGISYEQYF.

This clonotype was detected only a few times. The genes are TRBV5-6 and TRBJ2-1, with 9 bases that match TRBD2. The trim removed 3 bases at V and 1 base at J, leaving 5 bases unmatched. The CDR3 consists of 16 residues. The germline gives CDR1 SGHDT, CDR2 YYEEEE. The CDR3 protein is CASSSGTSFSYNEQFF. The CDR3 bases are TGTGCCAGCAGCTCGGGGACTAGCTTTTCCTACAATGAGCAGTTCTTC.

This chain joins TRBV5-1 and TRBJ1-1; D is unresolved. CDR1 and CDR2 from the germline V gene are SGHRS and YFSETQ. The CDR3 is 15 residues long. Trimming removed 0 bases from V and 2 bases from J, with 11 bases in between. The CDR3 bases are TGCGCCAGCAGCTTGGATGACCGCTTAAACACTGAAGCTTTCTTT. Translating gives CASSLDDRLNTEAFF.

The table lists this clonotype with many counts. CDR3 loop: CASSPTSGSDYEQYF. Written as DNA, the CDR3 is TGTGCCAGCAGTCCTACTAGCGGGAGTGATTACGAGCAGTACTTC. This chain connects TRBV6-6 to TRBJ2-7; 11 nucleotides agree with TRBD2. The length of the CDR3 is 15 residues. Per the germline V gene, CDR1 is MNHNY and CDR2 is SVGAGI (reference sequence). J gave up 4 bases and V 5 bases, and 7 bases lay outside the gene matches.